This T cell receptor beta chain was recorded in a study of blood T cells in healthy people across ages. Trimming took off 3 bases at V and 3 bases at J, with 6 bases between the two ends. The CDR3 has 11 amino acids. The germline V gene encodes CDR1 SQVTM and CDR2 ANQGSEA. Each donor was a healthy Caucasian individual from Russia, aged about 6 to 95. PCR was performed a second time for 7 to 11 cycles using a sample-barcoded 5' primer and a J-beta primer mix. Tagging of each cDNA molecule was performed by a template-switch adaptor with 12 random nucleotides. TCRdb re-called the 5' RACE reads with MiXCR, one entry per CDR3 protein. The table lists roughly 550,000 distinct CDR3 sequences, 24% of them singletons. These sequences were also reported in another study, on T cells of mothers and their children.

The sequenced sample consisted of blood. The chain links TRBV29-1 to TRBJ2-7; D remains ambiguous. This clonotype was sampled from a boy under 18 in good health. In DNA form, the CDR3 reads TGCAGCGTTGAGGAAAACTACGAGCAGTACTTC. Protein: CSVEENYEQYF.